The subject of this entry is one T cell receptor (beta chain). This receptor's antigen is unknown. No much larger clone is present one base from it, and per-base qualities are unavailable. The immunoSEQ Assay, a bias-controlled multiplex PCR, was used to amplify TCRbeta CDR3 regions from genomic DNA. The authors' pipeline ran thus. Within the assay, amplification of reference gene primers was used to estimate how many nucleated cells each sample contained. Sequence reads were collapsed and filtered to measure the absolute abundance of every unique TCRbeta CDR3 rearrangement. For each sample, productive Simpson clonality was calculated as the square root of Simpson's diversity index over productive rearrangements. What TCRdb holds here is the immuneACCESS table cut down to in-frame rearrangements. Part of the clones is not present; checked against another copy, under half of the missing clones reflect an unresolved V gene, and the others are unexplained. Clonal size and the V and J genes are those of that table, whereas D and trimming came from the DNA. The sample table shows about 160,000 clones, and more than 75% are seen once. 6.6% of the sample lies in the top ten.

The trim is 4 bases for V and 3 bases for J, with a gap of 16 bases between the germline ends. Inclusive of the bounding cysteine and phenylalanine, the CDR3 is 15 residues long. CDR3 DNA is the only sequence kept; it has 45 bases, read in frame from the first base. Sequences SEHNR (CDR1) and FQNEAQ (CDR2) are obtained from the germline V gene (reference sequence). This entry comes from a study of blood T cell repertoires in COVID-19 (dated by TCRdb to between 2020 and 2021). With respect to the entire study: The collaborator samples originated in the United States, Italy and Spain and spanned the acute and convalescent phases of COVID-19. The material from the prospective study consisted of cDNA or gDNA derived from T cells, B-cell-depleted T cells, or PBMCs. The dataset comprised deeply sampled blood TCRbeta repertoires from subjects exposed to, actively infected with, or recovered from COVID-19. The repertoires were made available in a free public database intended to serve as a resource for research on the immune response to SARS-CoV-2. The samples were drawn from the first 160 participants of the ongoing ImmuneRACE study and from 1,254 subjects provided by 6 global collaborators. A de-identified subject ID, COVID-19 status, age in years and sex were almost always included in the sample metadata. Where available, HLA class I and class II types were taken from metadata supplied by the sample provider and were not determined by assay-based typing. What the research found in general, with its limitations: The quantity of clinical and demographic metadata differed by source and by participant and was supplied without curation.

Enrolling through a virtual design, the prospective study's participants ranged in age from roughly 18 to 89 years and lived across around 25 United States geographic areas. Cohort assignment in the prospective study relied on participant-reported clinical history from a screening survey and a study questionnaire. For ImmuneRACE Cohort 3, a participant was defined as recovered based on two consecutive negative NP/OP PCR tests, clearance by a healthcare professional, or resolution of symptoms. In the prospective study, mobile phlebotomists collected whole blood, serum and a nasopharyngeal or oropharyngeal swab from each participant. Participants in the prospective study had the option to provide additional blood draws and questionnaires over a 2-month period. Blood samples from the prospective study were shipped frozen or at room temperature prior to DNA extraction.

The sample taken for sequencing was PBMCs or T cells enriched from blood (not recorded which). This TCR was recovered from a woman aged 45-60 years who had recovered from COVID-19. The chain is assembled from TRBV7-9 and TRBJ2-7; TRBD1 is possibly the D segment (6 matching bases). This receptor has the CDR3 CASSSLEQGIYEQYF. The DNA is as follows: TGTGCCAGCAGCTCGCTAGAACAGGGAATCTACGAGCAGTACTTC.